These T cell receptor beta chains were read from a single sample in a study of CD8 T cells in ankylosing spondylitis. TCRdb re-called the 5' RACE reads with MiXCR, one entry per CDR3 protein. The data hold more than 500,000 distinct CDR3 sequences, with approximately 5% observed a single time. Input material: blood, either unsorted or a sorted T cell fraction (not recorded which). The source of these receptors is a male donor with ankylosing spondylitis. Both conserved end residues are part of each CDR3. The D gene is left open where the match is weak. Clone size is given for some rows only: seen once, a few or many times, or a class if the clone is expanded.

TRBD2 TRBJ2-1 17 many TRBV4-1 TGCGCCAGCAGCCTGAGTAGAGCGGGAAATATAAACAATGAGCAGTTCTTC CASSLSRAGNINNEQFF
. TRBJ1-1 16 many TRBV11-2 TGTGCCAGCAGCTCAGGACGGTCGGCCACGAACACTGAAGCTTTCTTT CASSSGRSATNTEAFF
TRBD1 TRBJ2-7 14 many TRBV20-1 TGCAGTGCCCCCCTGACAGGGCGGAGGTACGAGCAGTACTTC CSAPLTGRRYEQYF
. TRBJ2-2 13 many TRBV6-1 TGTGCCAGTTTTAGGGCACCGGCCGGGGAGCTGTTTTTT CASFRAPAGELFF
. TRBJ2-5 13 many TRBV18 TGTGCCAGCTCTCGACCTGTTGGAGAGACCCAGTACTTC CASSRPVGETQYF
TRBD1 TRBJ1-1 15 many TRBV20-1 TGCAGTGCTAGAGACCGACAGACAGGGCCCACTGAAGCTTTCTTT CSARDRQTGPTEAFF
TRBD1 TRBJ2-1 16 few TRBV2 TGTGCCAGCAGTGAGTTTAAGGGGACAGGGGTGAATGAGCAGTTCTTC CASSEFKGTGVNEQFF
TRBD1 TRBJ2-5 15 . TRBV4-2 TGTGCCAGCAGCCAGCCGACAGGGAGTGGAGAGACCCAGTACTTC CASSQPTGSGETQYF
. TRBJ2-7 15 many TRBV6-1 TGTGCCAGCAGATTTGACAGCTTCAGCTCCTACGAGCAGTACTTC CASRFDSFSSYEQYF
. TRBJ1-2 13 many TRBV20-1 TGCAGTGCTTTGGACAGTTTGAAGGATGGCTACACCTTC CSALDSLKDGYTF
. TRBJ2-3 16 few TRBV6-1 TGTGCCAGCCGGCAAAACAGGGGAGGGTGGACAGATACGCAGTATTTT CASRQNRGGWTDTQYF
. TRBJ2-3 15 many TRBV9 TGTGCCAGCAGCGTAGCTGGGACGCACAGAGATACGCAGTATTTT CASSVAGTHRDTQYF
. TRBJ1-5 13 many TRBV7-2 TGTGCCAGCAGCCAAGGGGTAGAGCAGCCCCAGCATTTT CASSQGVEQPQHF
TRBD2 TRBJ2-7 13 . TRBV5-1 TGCGACAGCAGACCCAGGGACTACTACGAGCAGTACTTC CDSRPRDYYEQYF
TRBD1 TRBJ2-7 16 few TRBV10-3 TGTGCCATCACTCCCGGACAGGGTGGGATAACCTACGAGCAGTACTTC CAITPGQGGITYEQYF
TRBD2 TRBJ2-1 13 many TRBV20-1 TGCAGTGGACTAGCGGGGATATACAATGAGCAGTTCTTC CSGLAGIYNEQFF
. TRBJ2-2 19 many TRBV11-1 TGTGCCAGCAGCTTAGCGGGCGATCTAACTCGAACCGCCACCGGGGAGCTGTTTTTT CASSLAGDLTRTATGELFF
. TRBJ2-5 13 many TRBV5-1 TGTGCCAGCAGCGGAGCGGGCCAAGAGACCCAGTACTTC CASSGAGQETQYF
. TRBJ2-3 12 many TRBV5-1 TGCGCCAGCAGCTACCCAAGGGATACGCAGTATTTT CASSYPRDTQYF
. TRBJ2-7 14 many TRBV5-1 TGCGCCAGCAGCTTGGCCCCGGGGGTCTACGAGCAGTACTTC CASSLAPGVYEQYF
. TRBJ2-5 14 many TRBV20-1 TGCAGTGCTGCCGGGACAAGGGACCAAGAGACCCAGTACTTC CSAAGTRDQETQYF
TRBD2 TRBJ2-2 17 few TRBV6-5 TGTGCCAGCAGTTATAAGTGGGGCGGGGGTAACACCGGGGAGCTGTTTTTT CASSYKWGGGNTGELFF
TRBD1 TRBJ1-5 15 many TRBV4-2 TGTGCCAGCAGCCAAGATGGAGGAGGGGGCCGGCCCCAGCATTTT CASSQDGGGGRPQHF
. TRBJ2-7 14 many TRBV5-1 TGCGCCAGCAGCTTGGGCCAGACAGAGGGCGAGCAGTACTTC CASSLGQTEGEQYF
. TRBJ2-6 16 many TRBV28 TGTGCCAGCACCCCTGGGGCCAATTCTGGGGCCAACGTCCTGACTTTC CASTPGANSGANVLTF
. TRBJ1-1 13 many TRBV20-1 TGCAGTGCTAGTGGCTACTTCAACACTGAAGCTTTCTTT CSASGYFNTEAFF
. TRBJ1-1 11 many TRBV2 TGTGCCAGCCTTTACTACGCTGAAGCTTTCTTT CASLYYAEAFF
. TRBJ1-5 15 many TRBV7-2 TGTGCCAGCAGCACACATACGGACAAGGCTCAGCCCCAGCATTTT CASSTHTDKAQPQHF
. TRBJ2-3 13 many TRBV5-5 TGTGCCAGCAGCCAATCCAGCACAGATACGCAGTATTTT CASSQSSTDTQYF
. TRBJ2-7 14 many TRBV27 TGTGCCAGCAGTCCCTTCAGGACTATAAACGAGCAGTACTTC CASSPFRTINEQYF
. TRBJ1-1 14 many TRBV28 TGTGCCAGCAGTTCTCGACGGTTGAACACTGAAGCTTTCTTT CASSSRRLNTEAFF
. TRBJ2-1 13 many TRBV29-1 TGCAGCGTTGACGGGCACGGGGGCCGTGAGCAGTTCTTC CSVDGHGGREQFF
TRBD1 TRBJ1-4 14 . TRBV7-9 TGTGCCAGCAGCCCTGACAGGGTGGCTGAAAAACTGTTTTTT CASSPDRVAEKLFF
. TRBJ2-2 13 . TRBV3-1 TGTGCCAGCAGCCAAATCAACACCGGGGAGCTGTTTTTT CASSQINTGELFF
TRBD1 TRBJ2-7 13 . TRBV20-1 TGCAGTGCTAGTTGGACAGGAAGCTACGAGCAGTACTTC CSASWTGSYEQYF
. TRBJ1-1 16 . TRBV6-1 TGTGCCAGCAGCCCTACCTACGACAGGTTAAACACTGAAGCTTTCTTT CASSPTYDRLNTEAFF
. TRBJ2-7 13 few TRBV6-5 TGTGCCAGCAGTTATAACCCTTCCTACGAGCAGTACTTC CASSYNPSYEQYF
. TRBJ2-5 14 many TRBV5-8 TGTGCCAGCAGCCCTGTCCAGATAAAAGAGACCCAGTACTTC CASSPVQIKETQYF
. TRBJ1-6 16 few TRBV6-1 TGTGCCAGCAGTGAGGCGCGCTACAGGATAGGTTCACCCCTCCACTTT CASSEARYRIGSPLHF
. TRBJ2-7 14 many TRBV29-1 TGCAGCGTTGAAAAACGAGGGAAGGGCTACGAGCAGTACTTC CSVEKRGKGYEQYF